This is a list of T cell receptor beta chains from one sample in a study of blood T cell repertoires in COVID-19. Clones were sequenced by immunoSEQ multiplex PCR, and TCRdb holds only the in-frame ones, with some missing. This sample has nearly 90,000 clones; about 87% occur once, and the top ten carry about 0.51%. Sequences were obtained from peripheral blood. The receptors were gathered from a man in his fifties or sixties with acute or convalescent COVID-19. The CDR3 runs from the conserved cysteine through the conserved F or W. Fields, in order: CDR3 DNA, CDR3 protein, J gene, clone size, D gene, V gene. D genes are given only for firm matches. Some rows mark clone size as missing; the rest say once, few, many or name a class of expanded clone.

TGCAGCGTTGGACAGGGGTTGTACGAGCAGTACTTC,CSVGQGLYEQYF,TRBJ2-7,-,TRBD1,TRBV29-1
TGTGCCAGCTCGGCAGAGACAGGAACAACTAATGAAAAACTGTTTTTT,CASSAETGTTNEKLFF,TRBJ1-4,few,-,TRBV18
TGTGCCAGCAGTTTATCGAGGCCGGGCGGGACTGAAGCTTTCTTT,CASSLSRPGGTEAFF,TRBJ1-1,few,-,TRBV27
TGTGCCAGCAGCCGAAGAAGCAGCGGGGCTAGCACAGATACGCAGTATTTT,CASSRRSSGASTDTQYF,TRBJ2-3,-,TRBD2,TRBV3-1/TRBV3-2
TGCGCCAGCAGCCTCCTCCAAGAGACCCAGTACTTC,CASSLLQETQYF,TRBJ2-5,-,-,TRBV5-1
TGTGCCAGTGCGACTAGCGGGGTAGGAGATACGCAGTATTTT,CASATSGVGDTQYF,TRBJ2-3,-,TRBD2,TRBV5-4
TGTGCCAGCAGAAACGCCGGGAAGGACACTGAAGCTTTCTTT,CASRNAGKDTEAFF,TRBJ1-1,-,-,TRBV6-6
TGCGCCAGCAGCTTGAATTTGGGACAGGGGAATGAAAAACTGTTTTTT,CASSLNLGQGNEKLFF,TRBJ1-4,-,TRBD1,TRBV5-1
TGTGCCAGCACTTCCCTAGCGGGGGACTACGAGCAGTACTTC,CASTSLAGDYEQYF,TRBJ2-7,-,TRBD2,TRBV28
TGCAGCGTTGGTGGCCGACAGAAGAACACTGAAGCTTTCTTT,CSVGGRQKNTEAFF,TRBJ1-1,few,-,TRBV29-1
TGCGCCAGCATCGACAGAGTCCCGCTTAGCAATCAGCCCCAGCATTTT,CASIDRVPLSNQPQHF,TRBJ1-5,few,-,TRBV23-1
TGTGCCAGCAGTCCGGCTTCGACAGGGTTAGTTAGAAACATTCAGTACTTC,CASSPASTGLVRNIQYF,TRBJ2-4,-,TRBD1,TRBV6-6
TGTGCCACCAGCAGAGTACAGGGGACTGAAGCTTTCTTT,CATSRVQGTEAFF,TRBJ1-1,-,TRBD1,TRBV15
TGTGCCAGCAGTGAACTCACTAGCGGACAAGAGACCCAGTACTTC,CASSELTSGQETQYF,TRBJ2-5,-,TRBD2,TRBV6-1
TGTGCCAGCAGCGCACCAGGGGTGATGAACACTGAAGCTTTCTTT,CASSAPGVMNTEAFF,TRBJ1-1,-,-,TRBV11-2
TGTGCCAGCTGGGACAGCACCTTTTTGAATCAGCCCCAGCATTTT,CASWDSTFLNQPQHF,TRBJ1-5,-,TRBD1,TRBV6-5
TGCGCCAGCATGGGGGGGGCTAATCAGCCCCAGCATTTT,CASMGGANQPQHF,TRBJ1-5,-,-,TRBV10-2
TGTGCCAGAAGCTTGAAAGACATTGAGCAGTTCTTC,CARSLKDIEQFF,TRBJ2-1,-,-,TRBV5-3
TGTGCCAGCAGCCAAGATTTGGCGGGTGCGAACACCGGGGAGCTGTTTTTT,CASSQDLAGANTGELFF,TRBJ2-2,-,-,TRBV4-2
TGTGCCAGCAGTTACGATAACAGGGCCTACAATGAGCAGTTCTTC,CASSYDNRAYNEQFF,TRBJ2-1,-,-,TRBV6-5
TGTGCCAGCAGTAATCCGGGACACACCTCAGAGACCCAGTACTTC,CASSNPGHTSETQYF,TRBJ2-5,once,-,TRBV2
TGCAGCGTTGTTGTTCCCGTTAGCGCAGATACGCAGTATTTT,CSVVVPVSADTQYF,TRBJ2-3,-,-,TRBV29-1
TGTGCCAGTACCCCCTCCGACAGGGGGCTGCTCTATGGCTACACCTTC,CASTPSDRGLLYGYTF,TRBJ1-2,-,TRBD1,TRBV19
TGTGCCACCAGACCCGGGCGGGGAATGAACACTGAAGCTTTCTTT,CATRPGRGMNTEAFF,TRBJ1-1,-,-,TRBV24-1
TGTGCCTGGAGGAAACAGGGGGCTGGAAACACCATATATTTT,CAWRKQGAGNTIYF,TRBJ1-3,-,TRBD1,TRBV30
TGTGCCTGGAACGGCAGGGGTAGGACTGAAGCTTTCTTT,CAWNGRGRTEAFF,TRBJ1-1,-,-,TRBV30
TGTGCCAGCAGCGTAGGTCGGGCCAGGGGGCTTGATGGCTACACCTTC,CASSVGRARGLDGYTF,TRBJ1-2,-,TRBD1,TRBV9
TGTGCCAGTAGTATCAAGACTCCGTTTTCCTACAATGAGCAGTTCTTC,CASSIKTPFSYNEQFF,TRBJ2-1,-,-,TRBV19
TGTGCCAGCAGTTACTCGGCGGACAGCAGCAATCAGCCCCAGCATTTT,CASSYSADSSNQPQHF,TRBJ1-5,-,-,TRBV6-6
TGTGCCAGTAGTAGGACAGGGATCGTATCTGAAGCTTTCTTT,CASSRTGIVSEAFF,TRBJ1-1,-,TRBD1,TRBV19
TGTGCCAGCAGTGAAGCATCGGGGAGGCCCCAGCATTTT,CASSEASGRPQHF,TRBJ1-5,-,-,TRBV6-1
TGTGCCAGTAGTATTCGTGGTCAGACAGGCGAGGAGCAGTTCTTC,CASSIRGQTGEEQFF,TRBJ2-1,-,-,TRBV19
TGTGCCAGCAGTCTCGGACTAGCGGGAGGCACAGATACGCAGTATTTT,CASSLGLAGGTDTQYF,TRBJ2-3,-,TRBD2,TRBV27
TGTGCCAGCAGGCCCCCGGGACAGGCTGGCACCGGGGAGCTGTTTTTT,CASRPPGQAGTGELFF,TRBJ2-2,once,TRBD1,TRBV7-3
TGCGCCAGCAGCTGGACTAGCGGTCAAGAGACCCAGTACTTC,CASSWTSGQETQYF,TRBJ2-5,once,TRBD2,TRBV5-1
TGTGCCAGCAGCCCATTTCCCCAGCGGGAAAAACTGTTTTTT,CASSPFPQREKLFF,TRBJ1-4,-,-,TRBV3-1/TRBV3-2
TGCGCCAGCAGCCTAAGAACAGGGGAGAACACTGAAGCTTTCTTT,CASSLRTGENTEAFF,TRBJ1-1,few,TRBD1,TRBV5-1
TGTGCCAGCAGCTTTGGCAGGGCTGGCGGTGGCTACACCTTC,CASSFGRAGGGYTF,TRBJ1-2,once,-,TRBV5-4
TGCGCCAGCAGCGGGGTTAGCGGTTACAATGAGCAGTTCTTC,CASSGVSGYNEQFF,TRBJ2-1,-,-,TRBV5-1
TGTGCCAGCAGTCCCAACACAGGGTGGACTGAAGCTTTCTTT,CASSPNTGWTEAFF,TRBJ1-1,-,-,TRBV28
TGCGCCAGCAGCTTGCAGGGCTACGAGCAGTACTTC,CASSLQGYEQYF,TRBJ2-7,-,-,TRBV5-1
TGTGCCAGCAGCATGAAGGGGGGGTCCTACGAGCAGTACTTC,CASSMKGGSYEQYF,TRBJ2-7,-,-,TRBV13
TGTGCCAGCAGCTTCCAAGCGCAGGGGACCCAAGAGACCCAGTACTTC,CASSFQAQGTQETQYF,TRBJ2-5,-,-,TRBV7-8
TGTGCCACCAGTGCCAGGGAGGGAGAAAAACTGTTTTTT,CATSAREGEKLFF,TRBJ1-4,-,-,TRBV24-1
TGTGCCAGCAGCTCGACAGCCAGGGCGGACTATGGCTACACCTTC,CASSSTARADYGYTF,TRBJ1-2,-,-,TRBV5-6
TGTGCCAGCAGCAGGGGCCCGGGAGCCCCCTACGAGCAGTACTTC,CASSRGPGAPYEQYF,TRBJ2-7,-,-,TRBV11-3